The T cell receptor (beta chain) under discussion was sequenced for a study of siplizumab effects on memory and regulatory T cells. Sequenced by immunoSEQ multiplex PCR; TCRdb stores in-frame clones only, minus some. Here the sample spans some 15,000 clones, around 41% being singletons. The V end lost 1 base, the J end lost 0 bases, and 7 bases lay between the germline ends. Germline CDR1 is GTSNPN and CDR2 is SVGIG (reference sequence). The CDR3 sequence is 14 residues long. Kept together in coculture, the mixed lymphocyte reaction cells spent about six days at 37°C. A note on this clone: Antigen unknown.

Study-level findings and limits: Among alloreactive clones, only a minor fraction mapped to unstimulated subsets.

The sequenced material came from CFSE-low (dividing) CD4+ T cells sorted from an allogeneic mixed lymphocyte reaction. J is TRBJ1-3 and V is TRBV30; D is ambiguous. This clonotype was obtained from a human donor in good health; the cells came from an allogeneic mixed lymphocyte reaction. Some clones in this sample may be carry-over from other donors' samples. The CDR3 region is CAWSAGNSGNTIYF. The CDR3 DNA reads as TGTGCCTGGAGTGCAGGAAACTCTGGAAACACCATATATTTT.